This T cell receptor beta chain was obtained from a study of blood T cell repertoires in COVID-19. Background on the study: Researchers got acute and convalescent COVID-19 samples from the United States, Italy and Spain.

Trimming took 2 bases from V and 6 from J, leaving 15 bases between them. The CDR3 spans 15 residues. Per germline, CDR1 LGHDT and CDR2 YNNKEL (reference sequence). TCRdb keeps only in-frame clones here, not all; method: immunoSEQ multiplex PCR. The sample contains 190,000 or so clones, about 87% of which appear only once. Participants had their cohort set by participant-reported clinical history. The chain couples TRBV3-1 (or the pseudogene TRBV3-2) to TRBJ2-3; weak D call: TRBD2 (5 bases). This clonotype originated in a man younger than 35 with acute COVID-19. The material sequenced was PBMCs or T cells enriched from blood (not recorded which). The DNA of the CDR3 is TGTGCCAGCAGCCAAAGGTTTGGACTTGACGATACGCAGTATTTT. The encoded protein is CASSQRFGLDDTQYF.